This is a list of T cell receptor beta chains from one sample in a study of cytomegalovirus exposure and HLA in healthy donors. Here immunoSEQ multiplex PCR was the method, and the copy in TCRdb shows in-frame clones only, minus some. Here the sample spans around 100,000 clones, around three quarters being singletons. The sample comprised PBMCs. These receptors originate from a man aged 30 to 39 in good health and CMV-seropositive. CDR3s include the opening cysteine and the closing phenylalanine or tryptophan. The order of the fields is V gene, J gene, CDR3 protein.

V: TRBV6-6; J: TRBJ2-3; CDR3: CASSPLTGTDTQYF
V: TRBV5-1; J: TRBJ2-7; CDR3: CASSLGQGDEQYF
V: TRBV27; J: TRBJ1-1; CDR3: CAIKRTGGANTEAFF
V: TRBV11-2; J: TRBJ1-6; CDR3: CASSWGTGEGLHF
V: TRBV4-1; J: TRBJ1-5; CDR3: CASSQDRLGGQPQHF
V: TRBV4-1; J: TRBJ1-1; CDR3: CASSPVGHQGGTEAFF
V: TRBV4-3; J: TRBJ2-2; CDR3: CASSPETGLVAGELFF
V: TRBV30; J: TRBJ2-3; CDR3: CAWREGATDTQYF
V: TRBV7-9; J: TRBJ1-3; CDR3: CASSFTGSDSGNTIYF
V: TRBV9; J: TRBJ1-1; CDR3: CASSVTTGSEAFF
V: TRBV5-1; J: TRBJ2-5; CDR3: CASSSLAVGETQYF
V: TRBV19; J: TRBJ2-1; CDR3: CASSISQNNEQFF
V: TRBV5-6; J: TRBJ1-6; CDR3: CASSGGEWRGNSPLHF
V: TRBV2; J: TRBJ1-6; CDR3: CASGREDNSPLHF
V: TRBV10-3; J: TRBJ2-3; CDR3: CAIRYQGTDTQYF
V: TRBV19; J: TRBJ2-2; CDR3: CASSLLAGNTGELFF
V: TRBV2; J: TRBJ1-5; CDR3: CASISTGGQPQHF
V: TRBV11-2; J: TRBJ2-2; CDR3: CASSGRGAVGELFF
V: TRBV28; J: TRBJ2-7; CDR3: CASSDTGDEQYF
V: TRBV5-1; J: TRBJ1-2; CDR3: CASSLPGVENYGYTF
V: TRBV15; J: TRBJ2-1; CDR3: CATSRALLAGGPNEQFF
V: TRBV19; J: TRBJ2-3; CDR3: CASSITSGGRDTQYF
V: TRBV10-3; J: TRBJ1-1; CDR3: CAISEPRGGGSTEAFF
V: TRBV7-3; J: TRBJ2-5; CDR3: CASSLYPGQQETQYF
V: TRBV7-9; J: TRBJ1-5; CDR3: CSSSLVVGGRGNQPQHF
V: TRBV7-6; J: TRBJ2-7; CDR3: CASSLETGLKREQYF
V: TRBV4-1; J: TRBJ2-3; CDR3: CASSQRIAGGPGSTDTQYF
V: TRBV6-5; J: TRBJ1-1; CDR3: CASSYSTNEAFF
V: TRBV19; J: TRBJ1-6; CDR3: CASSKQAFDNSPLHF
V: TRBV19; J: TRBJ1-5; CDR3: CASSTLRDRGPPQHF
V: TRBV11-2; J: TRBJ2-3; CDR3: CASRFSGGSTDTQYF
V: TRBV5-5; J: TRBJ1-4; CDR3: CASSNTGLGEKLFF
V: TRBV19; J: TRBJ1-5; CDR3: CASSSGRMDQPQHF
V: TRBV5-4; J: TRBJ2-3; CDR3: CASSSGTSGGGDTQYF
V: TRBV5-1; J: TRBJ2-2; CDR3: CASSLAARRGPPNTGELFF
V: TRBV19; J: TRBJ1-1; CDR3: CASSIGAENTEAFF
V: TRBV6-5; J: TRBJ1-5; CDR3: CASSARTGSQPQHF
V: TRBV4-1; J: TRBJ1-6; CDR3: CASSRQKMPPLHF
V: TRBV28; J: TRBJ2-1; CDR3: CASSQSENEQFF
V: TRBV7-8; J: TRBJ2-7; CDR3: CASSLAEDKGEQYF
V: TRBV5-5; J: TRBJ1-2; CDR3: CASVSGDYGYTF
V: TRBV6-5; J: TRBJ2-7; CDR3: CASTAGKGGQYF
V: TRBV28; J: TRBJ1-2; CDR3: CASSIFGGGVTF
V: TRBV2; J: TRBJ1-4; CDR3: CASGGQGLREKLFF
V: TRBV5-1; J: TRBJ2-4; CDR3: CASSYTVAKNIQYF
V: TRBV2; J: TRBJ1-1; CDR3: CASTASQASPRNTEAFF
V: TRBV15; J: TRBJ2-2; CDR3: CATSRDTSGTGELFF
V: TRBV5-4; J: TRBJ1-1; CDR3: CASSPGHTNTEAFF
V: TRBV5-1; J: TRBJ2-3; CDR3: CASSLASGGRGDTQYF
V: TRBV19; J: TRBJ2-1; CDR3: CASGGAGYNEQFF
V: TRBV27; J: TRBJ1-6; CDR3: CASSLSPGGYNSPLHF
V: TRBV28; J: TRBJ1-5; CDR3: CASSQSTGASNQPQHF
V: TRBV19; J: TRBJ1-4; CDR3: CASSQSTNEKLFF
V: TRBV6-6; J: TRBJ2-3; CDR3: CASSSGQAPDTQYF
V: TRBV10-3; J: TRBJ1-2; CDR3: CAISESTAAGNYGYPF
V: TRBV19; J: TRBJ1-5; CDR3: CASRDGTHNQPQHF
V: TRBV19; J: TRBJ1-1; CDR3: CASSMPRRGLDTEAFF
V: TRBV4-2; J: TRBJ1-4; CDR3: CASSQELGAANEKLFF
V: TRBV30; J: TRBJ2-7; CDR3: CAWERAGSDYEQYF
V: TRBV15; J: TRBJ2-5; CDR3: CATSRDGQGQETQYF